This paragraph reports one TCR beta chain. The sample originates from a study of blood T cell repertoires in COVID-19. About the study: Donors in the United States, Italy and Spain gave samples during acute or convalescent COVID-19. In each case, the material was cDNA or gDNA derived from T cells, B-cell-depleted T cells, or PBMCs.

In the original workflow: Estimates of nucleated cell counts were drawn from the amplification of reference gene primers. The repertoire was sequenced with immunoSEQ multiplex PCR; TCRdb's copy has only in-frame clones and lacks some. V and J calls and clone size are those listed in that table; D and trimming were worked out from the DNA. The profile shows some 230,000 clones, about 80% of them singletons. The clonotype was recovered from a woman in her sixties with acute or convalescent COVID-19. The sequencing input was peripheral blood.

This CDR3 is CASSPSSSGELFF. CDR3 nucleotides: TGTGCCAGCAGTCCTTCGTCTAGCGGGGAGCTGTTTTTT. This chain uses TRBV12-3 or TRBV12-4 with TRBJ2-2; D unresolved. V dropped 5 bases and J dropped 7 bases, with 11 bases sitting between them. CDR3 length: 13 amino acids.